The rows below give T cell receptor beta chains drawn from one sample of a study of blood T cells in healthy people across ages. MiXCR was run by TCRdb on the 5' RACE reads, yielding one entry per CDR3 protein. The repertoire holds about 1,500,000 distinct CDR3 sequences, with around two fifths as singletons. Sequenced input: blood. All receptors derive from a woman between 18 and 29 years old in good health. The CDR3 runs from the conserved cysteine through the conserved F or W. The order of the fields is V gene, CDR3 length, J gene, CDR3 protein.

V gene: TRBV29-1; CDR3 length: 16; J gene: TRBJ2-3; CDR3 protein: CSVVNHRGSGTDTQYF
V gene: TRBV4-2; CDR3 length: 14; J gene: TRBJ2-5; CDR3 protein: CASSQHSRGETHYF
V gene: TRBV30; CDR3 length: 15; J gene: TRBJ2-7; CDR3 protein: CAWSFPGQGIYEQYF
V gene: TRBV4-1; CDR3 length: 17; J gene: TRBJ2-2; CDR3 protein: CASSQDYLPPGTGELFF
V gene: TRBV20-1; CDR3 length: 12; J gene: TRBJ1-4; CDR3 protein: CSALREGEKLFF
V gene: TRBV7-9; CDR3 length: 16; J gene: TRBJ1-5; CDR3 protein: CASSLAGGAGNQSQHF
V gene: TRBV28; CDR3 length: 14; J gene: TRBJ1-5; CDR3 protein: CASSYRGFNQPQHF
V gene: TRBV10-3; CDR3 length: 14; J gene: TRBJ1-6; CDR3 protein: CAISESWGTSPLHF
V gene: TRBV7-2; CDR3 length: 14; J gene: TRBJ2-3; CDR3 protein: CASSGDSGTDTQYF
V gene: TRBV9; CDR3 length: 13; J gene: TRBJ2-4; CDR3 protein: CASSRGDTGIQYF
V gene: TRBV7-9; CDR3 length: 15; J gene: TRBJ2-5; CDR3 protein: CSSSPGRQLLYKQYF
V gene: TRBV5-1; CDR3 length: 16; J gene: TRBJ1-5; CDR3 protein: CASSLGPTGSNRPQHF